Listed below are T cell receptor beta chains from one sample, sequenced in a study of identical twins. TCRdb reprocessed the 5' RACE reads via MiXCR and lists one record per CDR3 protein. The sample contains under 1 million distinct CDR3 sequences, 9% to 15% of which appear only once. This sample was also put to use in a study of yellow fever vaccine responses in identical twins.

The source material was PBMCs. The receptors come from a woman younger than 35 in good health. Both conserved end residues are trimmed from each CDR3. The size field is filled for only some rows; it gives once, few, many or a size class.

clone_size | v_call | cdr3_aa
- | TRBV3-1 | ASSQGTVADTQY
many | TRBV6-1 | ASTDIYQSTGRPGELF
many | TRBV29-1 | SVRGGSYNEQF
- | TRBV20-1 | SARGAQGAITDTQY
few | TRBV3-1 | ASSQGRITYEQY
- | TRBV4-1 | ASSQETAGGASGELF
few | TRBV5-1 | ASSVLGSEQF
- | TRBV7-6 | ASSLAKTGRGEAF
- | TRBV12-3/TRBV12-4 | ASSRRDRGQPQH
- | TRBV5-1 | ASSLEQGGTEAF
many | TRBV11-2 | ASSLVGGPNYGYT
many | TRBV15 | ATSRGGSGGTDTQY
- | TRBV5-1 | ASSWGAGAVGVQETQY
- | TRBV7-9 | ASSLVGGGGANVLT
- | TRBV12-3/TRBV12-4 | ASRPSQGREQY
- | TRBV10-2 | ASSRLAAGGNEQY
- | TRBV4-2 | ASSQDLVGLAGAGTDTQY
many | TRBV7-9 | ASSQAGNSNQPQH
- | TRBV6-5 | ASSSLAGAEQF
- | TRBV27 | ASSFGIRYTDTQY
- | TRBV27 | ASRLGVSGELF
once | TRBV3-1 | ASSQVWGEQF
many | TRBV3-1 | ASSQVNQAQETQY
few | TRBV25-1 | ASSDPGTRTNRADTQY
- | TRBV15 | ATSINRAPGETQY
many | TRBV7-2 | ASIRQTGVGETQY
- | TRBV20-1 | SVDQLTGELF
few | TRBV5-1 | ASSLAPGYGGTDTQY
few | TRBV6-5 | ASSYSVQGGLRQETQY
- | TRBV6-4 | ASSEAGGQPQH
- | TRBV2 | ASRGDSDAEAF
few | TRBV3-1 | ASSQALAGHPF
- | TRBV10-3 | AIGQGPTETQY
- | TRBV10-3 | AISESQNSPLH
- | TRBV27 | ASSSLTSLAYGYT
few | TRBV29-1 | SVGSSRNKYQETQY
few | TRBV7-2 | ASSLGGVQNNSPLH
many | TRBV5-1 | ASSLEGSPATNEKLF
- | TRBV3-1 | ASSPAALAKNIQY
few | TRBV12-3/TRBV12-4 | ASSPRGDSPLGEQY